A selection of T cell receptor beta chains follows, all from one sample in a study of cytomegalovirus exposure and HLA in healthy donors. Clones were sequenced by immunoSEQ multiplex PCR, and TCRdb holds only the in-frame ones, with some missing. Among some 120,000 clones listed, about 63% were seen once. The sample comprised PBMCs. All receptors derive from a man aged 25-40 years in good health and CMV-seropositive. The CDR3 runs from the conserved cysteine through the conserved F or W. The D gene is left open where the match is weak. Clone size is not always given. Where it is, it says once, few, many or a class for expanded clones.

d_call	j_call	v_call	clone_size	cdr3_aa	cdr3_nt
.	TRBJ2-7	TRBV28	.	CASSLGGFSYEQYF	TGTGCCAGCAGTTTAGGCGGGTTCTCCTACGAGCAGTACTTC
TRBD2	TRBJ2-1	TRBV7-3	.	CASSLTGTSGYNEQFF	TGTGCCAGCAGCTTAACCGGGACTAGCGGATACAATGAGCAGTTCTTC
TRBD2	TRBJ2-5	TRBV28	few	CASSMTSWAETQYF	TGTGCCAGCAGTATGACTAGCTGGGCGGAGACCCAGTACTTC
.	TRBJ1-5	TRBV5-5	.	CASSRTPWDDNQPQHF	TGTGCCAGCAGCCGGACACCCTGGGATGACAATCAGCCCCAGCATTTT
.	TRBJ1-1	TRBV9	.	CASSVAGVAEAFF	TGTGCCAGCAGCGTAGCGGGGGTGGCTGAAGCTTTCTTT
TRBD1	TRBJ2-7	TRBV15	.	CATSRDRGYEQYF	TGTGCCACCAGCAGGGACAGGGGTTACGAGCAGTACTTC
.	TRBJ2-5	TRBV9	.	CASSVSPWVASRQETQYF	TGTGCCAGCAGCGTTAGCCCTTGGGTGGCTAGCAGACAAGAGACCCAGTACTTC
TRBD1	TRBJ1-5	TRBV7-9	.	CASSMGTASNQPQHF	TGTGCCAGCAGCATGGGGACAGCTAGCAATCAGCCCCAGCATTTT
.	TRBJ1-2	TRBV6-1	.	CASSEVADYGYTF	TGTGCCAGCAGTGAAGTGGCAGATTATGGCTACACCTTC
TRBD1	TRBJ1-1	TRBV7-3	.	CASSALTGGWPAFF	TGTGCCAGCAGCGCATTGACAGGGGGATGGCCAGCTTTCTTT
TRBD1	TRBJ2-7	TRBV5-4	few	CASSEGTGDYEQYF	TGTGCCAGCAGCGAAGGGACAGGGGACTACGAGCAGTACTTC
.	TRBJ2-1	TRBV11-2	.	CASNLGGATYNEQFF	TGTGCCAGCAACCTAGGGGGTGCGACCTACAATGAGCAGTTCTTC
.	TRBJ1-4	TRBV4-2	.	CASSQVLTGLNEKLFF	TGTGCCAGCAGCCAGGTATTGACAGGTTTGAATGAAAAACTGTTTTTT
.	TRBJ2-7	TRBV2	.	CASSEARRGVYEQYF	TGTGCCAGCAGTGAAGCGCGCAGGGGGGTGTACGAGCAGTACTTC
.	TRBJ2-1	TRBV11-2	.	CASSFFQGIRYNEQFF	TGTGCCAGCAGCTTCTTCCAGGGTATTCGATACAATGAGCAGTTCTTC
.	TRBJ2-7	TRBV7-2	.	CASSSSVYSYEQYF	TGTGCCAGCAGCTCTAGCGTTTACTCCTACGAGCAGTACTTC
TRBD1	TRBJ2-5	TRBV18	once	CASSPRDRGHQETQYF	TGTGCCAGCTCACCACGCGACAGGGGGCACCAAGAGACCCAGTACTTC
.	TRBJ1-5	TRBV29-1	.	CSVAQGPNQPQHF	TGCAGCGTTGCACAGGGCCCTAATCAGCCCCAGCATTTT
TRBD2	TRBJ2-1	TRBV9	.	CASSLRTSGSEDEQFF	TGTGCCAGCAGCTTACGGACTAGCGGGAGCGAGGATGAGCAGTTCTTC
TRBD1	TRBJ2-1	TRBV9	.	CASSTQGAGEQFF	TGTGCCAGCAGCACTCAGGGGGCTGGTGAGCAGTTCTTC
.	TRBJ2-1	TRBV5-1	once	CASTFHRDERGNEQFF	TGCGCCAGCACATTTCACAGGGATGAAAGGGGGAATGAGCAGTTCTTC
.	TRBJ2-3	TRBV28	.	CASSVSSKDTQYF	TGTGCCAGCAGCGTTTCTAGCAAAGATACGCAGTATTTT
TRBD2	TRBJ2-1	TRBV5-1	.	CASSAPAGGSSSYNEQFF	TGCGCCAGCAGCGCCCCAGCGGGAGGGTCCAGCTCCTACAATGAGCAGTTCTTC
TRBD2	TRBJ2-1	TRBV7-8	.	CASSLKRGEEFF	TGTGCCAGCAGCCTTAAGCGGGGAGAGGAGTTCTTC
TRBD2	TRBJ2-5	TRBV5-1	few	CASSPGTTQETQYF	TGCGCCAGCTCTCCCGGGACTACCCAAGAGACCCAGTACTTC
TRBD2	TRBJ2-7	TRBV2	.	CASSEAGLAEYEQYF	TGTGCCAGCAGTGAAGCGGGACTAGCGGAGTACGAGCAGTACTTC
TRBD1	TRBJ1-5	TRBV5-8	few	CASSGGDRGLGQPQHF	TGTGCCAGCAGCGGGGGGGACAGGGGGCTGGGGCAGCCCCAGCATTTT
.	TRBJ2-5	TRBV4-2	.	CASSPQIGGKETQYF	TGTGCCAGCAGCCCGCAGATTGGGGGCAAAGAGACCCAGTACTTC
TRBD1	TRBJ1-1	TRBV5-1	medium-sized	CASSEQGMNTEAFF	TGCGCCAGCAGCGAACAGGGGATGAACACTGAAGCTTTCTTT
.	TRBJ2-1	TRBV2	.	CASRQNGNNEQFF	TGTGCCAGCAGACAGAACGGGAACAATGAGCAGTTCTTC
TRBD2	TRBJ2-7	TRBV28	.	CASTSGRQVRYEQYF	TGTGCCAGCACTAGCGGGAGGCAAGTAAGGTACGAGCAGTACTTC
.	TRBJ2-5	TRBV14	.	CASSQTGSETQYF	TGTGCCAGCAGCCAAACAGGGTCCGAGACCCAGTACTTC
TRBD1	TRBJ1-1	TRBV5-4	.	CASSYRGSRAFF	TGTGCCAGCAGTTACAGGGGTTCGCGGGCTTTCTTT
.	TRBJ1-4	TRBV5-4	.	CASSYALGIGEKLFF	TGTGCCAGCAGTTACGCTCTCGGGATAGGCGAAAAACTGTTTTTT
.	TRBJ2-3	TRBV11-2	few	CASSLLGRGTTDTQYF	TGTGCCAGCAGCTTACTCGGGCGGGGAACCACAGATACGCAGTATTTT
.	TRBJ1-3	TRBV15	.	CATSRDGTLHSTSGNTIYF	TGTGCCACCAGCAGAGATGGGACTCTCCACTCCACCTCTGGAAACACCATATATTTT
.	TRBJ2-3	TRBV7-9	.	CASSFSTDTQYF	TGTGCCAGCAGCTTTAGTACAGATACGCAGTATTTT
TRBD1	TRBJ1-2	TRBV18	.	CASSSRGDYGYTF	TGTGCCAGCTCATCCAGGGGGGATTATGGCTACACCTTC
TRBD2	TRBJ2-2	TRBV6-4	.	CASRETGTSTGELFF	TGTGCCAGCAGAGAAACCGGGACTAGCACCGGGGAGCTGTTTTTT
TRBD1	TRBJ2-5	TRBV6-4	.	CASSEGTGDQETQYF	TGTGCCAGCAGTGAGGGGACAGGAGACCAAGAGACCCAGTACTTC
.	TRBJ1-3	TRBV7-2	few	CASSLTPSSGNTIYF	TGTGCCAGCAGCCTAACCCCGAGCTCTGGAAACACCATATATTTT
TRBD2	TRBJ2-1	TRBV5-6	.	CASSFIAGLYNEQFF	TGTGCCAGCAGCTTTATAGCGGGCCTATACAATGAGCAGTTCTTC
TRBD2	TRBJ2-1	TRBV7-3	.	CASSSRGSYNEQFF	TGTGCCAGCAGCTCCCGCGGGAGCTACAATGAGCAGTTCTTC
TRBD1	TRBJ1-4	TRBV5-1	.	CASSPGTGKVFF	TGCGCCAGCAGCCCTGGGACAGGGAAGGTGTTTTTT
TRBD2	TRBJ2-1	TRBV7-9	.	CASSLLGLASNEQFF	TGTGCCAGCAGCTTATTGGGACTAGCGTCCAATGAGCAGTTCTTC
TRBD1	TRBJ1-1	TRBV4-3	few	CASSQVPGQAARMNTEAFF	TGCGCCAGCAGCCAAGTTCCCGGACAGGCGGCACGAATGAACACTGAAGCTTTCTTT
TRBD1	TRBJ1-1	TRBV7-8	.	CASSRRDRGNTEAFF	TGTGCCAGCAGCCGGAGGGACAGGGGGAACACTGAAGCTTTCTTT
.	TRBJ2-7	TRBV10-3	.	CAISETGATSYEQYF	TGTGCCATCAGTGAGACTGGGGCGACGTCCTACGAGCAGTACTTC
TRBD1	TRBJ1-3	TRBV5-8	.	CASSPGQGVNTIYF	TGTGCCAGCAGCCCAGGACAGGGCGTAAACACCATATATTTT
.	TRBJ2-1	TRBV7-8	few	CASSWDNYNEQFF	TGTGCCAGCAGCTGGGACAACTACAATGAGCAGTTCTTC